These 20 T cell receptor beta chains came from one sample sequenced in a study of T cell repertoires in cytomegalovirus infection. TCRdb redid the calling of the reads with MiXCR, one entry per CDR3 protein. The data hold 300,000 or so distinct CDR3 sequences, with roughly 25% observed a single time. These receptors are not linked to any known antigen. The sequencing used cultured PBMCs, collected from culture after CMV antigen stimulation. Receptors originate from a human donor in good health (CMV status not recorded). Some clones in this sample may be carry-over from other donors' samples.

This clonotype was counted a few times. The chain joins TRBV19 to TRBJ1-5; weak D call: TRBD1 (6 bases). V was trimmed by 4 bases and J by 0 bases, leaving 10 bases between them. This CDR3 is 15 amino acids long. CDR1 and CDR2 (germline): LNHDA, SQIVND (reference sequence). The CDR3 here is CASSTRTDSNQPQHF. The CDR3 coding sequence is TGTGCCAGTAGTACCCGGACAGATAGCAATCAGCCCCAGCATTTT.

This chain links TRBV4-3 with TRBJ2-3, with 8 positions matching TRBD1. The ends lost 4 bases at V and 5 bases at J; junction bases unmatched: 11. Germline CDR1 is LGHNA and CDR2 is YSLEER. The length of the CDR3 is 16 residues. CDR3 sequence: CASSLVGQVARDTQYF. The CDR3, as DNA: TGCGCCAGCAGCCTAGTGGGACAGGTGGCTAGAGATACGCAGTATTTT.

This clonotype has at least ten counts. The rearrangement links TRBV7-2 to TRBJ2-3; 9 nucleotides line up with TRBD2. This CDR3 has 14 amino acids. CDR1 and CDR2 (germline): SGHTA, FQGNSA. J lost 3 bases, V lost 4 bases, and 2 bases had no gene match. The CDR3 spells CASSSAGGTDTQYF. In DNA form, the CDR3 reads TGTGCCAGCAGCTCTGCGGGGGGGACAGATACGCAGTATTTT.

The V and J genes are TRBV20-1 and TRBJ2-3, with TRBD2 matching 11 bases. Trimming cost V 3 bases and J 4 bases; bases outside gene matches: 12. Germline-derived CDR1 and CDR2 are DFQATT and SNEGSKA (reference sequence). The CDR3 loop spans 17 amino acids. The CDR3 DNA reads TGCAGTGCTAGTATGGTAGCGGGAGGGCCTCATGCAGATACGCAGTATTTT. Encoded protein: CSASMVAGGPHADTQYF.

At least ten counts were recorded for this clonotype. The chain carries TRBV20-1 and TRBJ2-2; 9 bases align to TRBD2. Unmatched junction bases numbered 13, after V lost 0 bases and J lost 5 bases. The CDR3 totals 18 residues. Germline CDR1 DFQATT, CDR2 SNEGSKA (reference sequence). CDR3 nucleotides: TGCAGTGCTAGAGATTGGCTAGCGGGGTTGGGTAGGACCGGGGAGCTGTTTTTT. Translation: CSARDWLAGLGRTGELFF.

This clonotype was detected many times. The J gene is TRBJ1-2, the V gene TRBV20-1; D is uncertain. Germline values: CDR1 DFQATT, CDR2 SNEGSKA (reference sequence). The CDR3 consists of 15 residues. Trimming took off 6 bases at V and 3 bases at J, with 20 bases between the two ends. This chain's CDR3 is CSATAQELPHYGYTF. The CDR3 DNA reads as TGCAGTGCGACCGCCCAGGAGCTACCCCACTATGGCTACACCTTC.

The rearrangement joins TRBV28 to TRBJ2-1; D is perhaps TRBD2 (7 bases). Germline V lookup: CDR1 MDHEN, CDR2 SYDVKM. Trimming stripped 8 bases from V and 6 bases from J, with 17 bases between. This CDR3 spans 14 amino acids. In nucleotides, the CDR3 is TGTGCCAGCTTGGGGGCGGGAGAGATCAATGAGCAGTTCTTC. It is translated as CASLGAGEINEQFF.

In this sample, this clonotype turned up many times. The chain joins TRBV19 to TRBJ1-5; 7 positions match TRBD1. The J segment lost 2 bases and the V segment lost 1 base, leaving 8 bases of the junction unmatched. This CDR3 comprises 17 residues. The germline V gene has CDR1 LNHDA and CDR2 SQIVND (reference sequence). As DNA, the CDR3 is TGTGCCAGTAGTATAGCCGGGGACAGTCAACGCAATCAGCCCCAGCATTTT. It is translated as CASSIAGDSQRNQPQHF.

This clonotype was recorded many times. J is TRBJ2-7 and V is TRBV6-1, with a weak D call TRBD1 (6 bases). CDR1 MNHNS and CDR2 SASEGT come from the germline V gene. The CDR3 loop spans 15 amino acids. Trimming left V 8 bases short and J 0 bases short, with 17 bases between. The CDR3 sequence: CASQETGFPSYEQYF. The CDR3 region has the DNA TGTGCCAGCCAAGAGACAGGATTTCCCTCCTACGAGCAGTACTTC.

There are a few counts of this clonotype. The chain joins TRBV3-1 to TRBJ1-1; 7 bases map to TRBD1. The germline V gene has CDR1 LGHDT and CDR2 YNNKEL (reference sequence). The CDR3 length is 16 residues. J gave up 2 bases and V 1 base, and 7 bases lay outside the gene matches. CDR3 nucleotides: TGTGCCAGCAGCCAAGTTCGCGGGACAGTAAACACTGAAGCTTTCTTT. Its translation: CASSQVRGTVNTEAFF.

This clonotype was counted between two and nine times. The chain has TRBV6-2 or TRBV6-3 and TRBJ2-7, with D uncertain. In germline, CDR1 is MNHEY, CDR2 SVGEGT. V shed 0 bases and J shed 4 bases, with 7 bases lying between them. The CDR3 extends over 13 amino acids. CDR3 in amino acids: CASSYSGKYEQYV. CDR3 DNA sequence: TGTGCCAGCAGTTACTCGGGTAAATACGAGCAGTACGTC.

This clonotype showed up many times. This chain connects TRBV7-8 to TRBJ1-5, with D unclear. Per germline, CDR1 SGHVS and CDR2 FQNEAQ. Trimming took off 4 bases at V and 9 bases at J, with 16 bases between the two ends. This CDR3 spans 14 amino acids. CDR3 sequence: CASSSDVSVGPQHF. The CDR3 DNA reads TGTGCCAGCAGCTCGGACGTCTCCGTTGGGCCCCAGCATTTT.

The CDR3 loop reads CATGETGEYSPLHF. DNA for the CDR3: TGTGCCACCGGAGAGACAGGGGAGTATTCACCCCTCCACTTT. The rearrangement uses TRBV6-2 or TRBV6-3 and TRBJ1-6; 8 positions agree with TRBD1. The CDR3 covers 14 residues. V was clipped by 10 bases and J by 8 bases; unmatched bases: 10. Germline loops: CDR1 MNHEY, CDR2 SVGEGT.

This clonotype was found a few times. V gene TRBV7-6 combines with J gene TRBJ1-1, with D maybe TRBD1 (6 bases). Trimming pared 1 base from V and 0 bases from J, leaving 21 bases between. CDR3 length equals 19 residues. CDR1 and CDR2 from the germline V gene are SGHVS and FNYEAQ. CDR3 sequence: CASSLDAYTGIKMNTEAFF. The CDR3 DNA reads as TGTGCCAGCAGCTTAGACGCATACACAGGGATAAAAATGAACACTGAAGCTTTCTTT.

Only a few counts were recorded for this clonotype. The chain has TRBV6-4 and TRBJ2-3, with 7 bases fitting TRBD2. CDR3 size: 15 residues. Germline V gene data show CDR1 as MRHNA and CDR2 as SNTAGT. V shed 0 bases, J shed 4 bases, and the junction held 4 bases outside the gene matches. The CDR3 bases are TGTGCCAGCAGTGACTCGAGGGGAGGGGCAGATACGCAGTATTTT. Translation: CASSDSRGGADTQYF.

This clonotype was seen only a few times. V gene TRBV28 combines with J gene TRBJ1-3; the D is unclear. From germline, CDR1 is MDHEN and CDR2 SYDVKM. V lost 6 bases, J lost 1 base, and 10 bases lay in between. CDR3 length equals 14 residues. This CDR3 is CASSTDRSGNTIYF. CDR3 DNA sequence: TGTGCCAGCAGCACGGACCGTTCTGGAAACACCATATATTTT.

This chain joins TRBV4-3 and TRBJ2-3; no firm D call. V was clipped by 0 bases and J by 4 bases, with 14 bases between them. The CDR3 is made up of 16 amino acids. Per germline, CDR1 LGHNA and CDR2 YSLEER. CDR3 in amino acids: CASSQDTGSAADTQYF. DNA for the CDR3: TGCGCCAGCAGCCAAGATACTGGATCCGCTGCAGATACGCAGTATTTT.

This clonotype came up many times. In DNA form, the CDR3 reads TGTGCCAGCAGCTTAGACCAGGAATTTCAGCAGTTCTTC. Residues: CASSLDQEFQQFF. V and J are TRBV7-2 and TRBJ2-1, with D hard to call. Trimming removed 1 base at V and 11 bases at J, with 12 bases between. The CDR3 has 13 residues. CDR1 and CDR2 from the germline V gene are SGHTA and FQGNSA. Full variable domain (remainder filled in from reference TRBV7-2 and TRBJ2-1): GAGVSQSPSNKVTEKGKDVELRCDPISGHTALYWYRQSLGQGLEFLIYFQGNSAPDKSGLPSDRFSAERTGGSVSTLTIQRTQQEDSAVYLCASSLDQEFQQFFGPGTRLTVL.

V gene TRBV6-1 combines with J gene TRBJ2-1; D is uncertain. With 10 bases removed from V and 5 bases from J, the gap between germline ends came to 12 bases. This CDR3 spans 12 amino acids. CDR1 is MNHNS and CDR2 is SASEGT in the germline V gene. The CDR3 sequence is CAISGVDNEQFF. DNA for the CDR3: TGTGCCATTTCCGGAGTTGACAATGAGCAGTTCTTC.

The chain has TRBV30 and TRBJ2-1; D might be TRBD2 (6 bases). V was pared by 3 bases and J by 0 bases, with 6 bases between. CDR3 size: 13 residues. From germline, CDR1 is GTSNPN and CDR2 SVGIG (reference sequence). CDR3 region: CAWSGSSYNEQFF. The CDR3, as DNA: TGTGCCTGGAGCGGGAGCTCCTACAATGAGCAGTTCTTC. The full variable domain, completed using reference TRBV30 and TRBJ2-1, is SQTIHQWPATLVQPVGSPLSLECTVEGTSNPNLYWYRQAAGRGLQLLFYSVGIGQISSEVPQNLSASRPQDRQFILSSKKLLLSDSGFYLCAWSGSSYNEQFFGPGTRLTVL.